This T cell receptor (beta chain) came from a study of somatic mutations in cytotoxic T cells in rheumatoid arthritis. Study-level information: A roughly 32 ml EDTA sample of patient blood was drawn right after diagnosis, before any treatment. Among the T-cell populations stained with V beta antibodies, some were separated by flow sorting at nearly 100% purity, including V beta1+ cells whose TCRB was sequenced. Findings and caveats of the study: Antigens targeted by the expanded CD8+ clones were unknown. Measured CD8+ T-cell clonality, a value compared between rheumatoid arthritis patients and age-matched healthy controls, did not differ significantly.

Concerning this clone: Its cognate antigen is unknown.

The CDR3 extends over 17 amino acids. Germline V gives CDR1 SNHLY, CDR2 FYNNEI. V dropped 5 bases and J dropped 3; count of bases not matched to a gene: 10. Generated by immunoSEQ multiplex PCR, the TCRdb table keeps only in-frame clones and is missing some. The profile shows tens of thousands of clones, approximately 80% of them singletons. The chain has TRBV2 and TRBJ2-1; 10 bases agree with TRBD1. Sequencing input: CD8+ T cells sorted from blood. This TCR came from an adult with rheumatoid arthritis. In nucleotides, the CDR3 is TGTGCCAGCAGTAACGGGACAGGGGTCCGGGGCTACAATGAGCAGTTCTTC. This sequence encodes CASSNGTGVRGYNEQFF.